The 18 T cell receptor beta chains below were found in one sample sequenced in a study of long-term antiretroviral therapy in people with HIV. Sequencing relied on immunoSEQ assay v3.0, run at survey level. Clones were sequenced by immunoSEQ multiplex PCR, and TCRdb holds only the in-frame ones, with some missing. The data show about 22,000 clones, more than 80% seen once. The input for sequencing was unsorted PBMCs, taken around 5.9 years after starting antiretroviral therapy. These receptors all stem from a man aged 25-45 years with HIV.

J is TRBJ2-7 and V is TRBV27; 9 nucleotides line up with TRBD1. The CDR3 is 17 residues long. Germline V gene lookup returns CDR1 MNHEY and CDR2 SMNVEV (reference sequence). Losses at the gene ends were 3 bases for V and 2 bases for J; bases not matched to a gene: 11. CDR3 in amino acids: CASSLTPTGGVAYEQYF. The CDR3 coding sequence is TGTGCCAGCAGTTTGACCCCAACAGGGGGCGTCGCCTACGAGCAGTACTTC.

The V and J genes are TRBV7-6 and TRBJ1-3; D uncertain. Trimming pared 5 bases from V and 0 bases from J, leaving 11 bases between. The CDR3 contains 15 residues. Germline V gene sequence: CDR1 SGHVS, CDR2 FNYEAQ. The CDR3 protein is CASSLEADSGNTIYF. CDR3 DNA sequence: TGTGCCAGCAGCCTCGAAGCAGACTCTGGAAACACCATATATTTT.

The V and J genes are TRBV2 and TRBJ2-7; 9 nucleotides line up with TRBD1. This CDR3 contains 15 residues. Germline-derived CDR1 and CDR2 are SNHLY and FYNNEI. The junction had 4 bases not matched to a gene; V was cut back by 3 bases and J by 1 base. CDR3 DNA sequence: TGTGCCAGCAGTGATATCGGGACAGGGTCCTACGAGCAGTACTTC. Protein sequence: CASSDIGTGSYEQYF.

The rearrangement links TRBV9 to TRBJ2-7, with 7 positions matching TRBD2. CDR3 size: 15 residues. Germline lookup yields CDR1 SGDLS and CDR2 YYNGEE. J lost 2 bases, V lost 0 bases, and 5 bases had no gene match. This chain's CDR3 is CASSVDPGGTYEQYF. The CDR3 nucleotides are TGTGCCAGCAGCGTAGATCCGGGAGGAACCTACGAGCAGTACTTC.

This clone was observed a handful of times. This chain's CDR3 is CASSSRQGYEQYF. The CDR3 bases are TGTGCCAGCAGCTCAAGACAGGGCTACGAGCAGTACTTC. The chain recombines TRBV11-2 with TRBJ2-7; 7 bases are a match to TRBD1. This CDR3 is 13 amino acids long. Trimming cost V 4 bases and J 3 bases; bases outside gene matches: 3. Germline V CDR1 and CDR2: SGHAT, FQNNGV.

V gene TRBV5-1 combines with J gene TRBJ2-5, with TRBD2 as a possible D gene (5 bases). Germline V CDR1 and CDR2: SGHRS, YFSETQ. V lost 4 bases to trimming and J lost 1 base, with 8 bases between them. This CDR3 is 13 amino acids long. The CDR3 nucleotides are TGCGCCAGCAGCCCCCGGGGCCAAGAGACCCAGTACTTC. Its protein product is CASSPRGQETQYF. The whole variable domain, filled in from reference TRBV5-1 and TRBJ2-5, reads KAGVTQTPRYLIKTRGQQVTLSCSPISGHRSVSWYQQTPGQGLQFLFEYFSETQRNKGNFPGRFSGRQFSNSRSEMNVSTLELGDSALYLCASSPRGQETQYFGPGTRLLVL.

This chain connects TRBV2 to TRBJ2-1; D call uncertain. Germline V gives CDR1 SNHLY, CDR2 FYNNEI. The CDR3 contains 14 residues. V dropped 1 base and J dropped 4 bases, with 8 bases sitting between them. CDR3 DNA sequence: TGTGCCAGCAGTGAAGGGCCAATATACAATGAGCAGTTCTTC. The encoded protein is CASSEGPIYNEQFF.

This sequence joins TRBV7-9 and TRBJ2-7; no firm D call. Germline lookup yields CDR1 SEHNR and CDR2 FQNEAQ (reference sequence). V was cut by 3 bases and J by 6 bases, with 18 bases left in between. The CDR3 sequence is 15 residues long. The CDR3 nucleotides read TGTGCCAGCAGCTTTAATCACCCCCGGTCCGGCGAGCAGTACTTC. Translating gives CASSFNHPRSGEQYF. The complete variable domain, with remaining parts taken from reference TRBV7-9 and TRBJ2-7, reads DTGVSQNPRHKITKRGQNVTFRCDPISEHNRLYWYRQTLGQGPEFLTYFQNEAQLEKSRLLSDRFSAERPKGSFSTLEIQRTEQGDSAMYLCASSFNHPRSGEQYFGPGTRLTVT.

The sample holds one count of this clone. This chain uses TRBV4-3 with TRBJ2-7; 7 bases are shared with TRBD1. CDR3 length equals 15 residues. J was trimmed by 4 bases and V by 0 bases; bases with no gene match: 6. The germline V gene encodes CDR1 LGHNA and CDR2 YSLEER. This chain's CDR3 is CASSQDTGTAYEQYF. DNA of the CDR3: TGCGCCAGCAGCCAAGACACCGGGACAGCTTACGAGCAGTACTTC.

This clone was detected only once. The rearrangement joins TRBV19 to TRBJ2-7; a possible D gene is TRBD1 (5 bases). Germline V gives CDR1 LNHDA, CDR2 SQIVND (reference sequence). Between the trimmed V and J ends, which lost 5 bases and 0 bases, there was a span of 8 bases. The CDR3 runs to 13 residues. The CDR3 DNA reads TGTGCCAGTAGTTTGGACATCTCCTACGAGCAGTACTTC. Protein sequence: CASSLDISYEQYF.

CDR3 amino acids: CASSLSPSGSTGELFF. The CDR3 DNA follows: TGTGCCAGCAGTTTATCCCCTAGCGGGAGCACCGGGGAGCTGTTTTTT. The chain joins TRBV27 to TRBJ2-2; TRBD2 agrees at 10 bases. The CDR3 consists of 16 residues. The ends lost 0 bases at V and 4 bases at J; junction bases unmatched: 2. Germline assignment: CDR1 MNHEY and CDR2 SMNVEV (reference sequence).

The sample holds one count of this clone. This sequence joins TRBV28 and TRBJ1-1; possible D gene TRBD1, 5 bases. The CDR3 extends over 13 amino acids. V was cut by 8 bases and J by 1 base, with 11 bases left in between. The germline V gene encodes CDR1 MDHEN and CDR2 SYDVKM. CDR3 amino acids: CASQKRGNTEAFF. The CDR3 DNA reads as TGTGCCAGCCAAAAGAGGGGGAACACTGAAGCTTTCTTT.

The chain joins TRBV14 to TRBJ2-7; D is uncertain. Germline lookup yields CDR1 SGHDN and CDR2 FVKESK. This CDR3 spans 12 amino acids. Trimming stripped 2 bases from V and 0 bases from J, with 2 bases between. Written as DNA, the CDR3 is TGTGCCAGCAGCCAAAACTCCTACGAGCAGTACTTC. Its translation: CASSQNSYEQYF.

The rearrangement uses TRBV9 and TRBJ1-2; perhaps TRBD1 as D (6 bases). CDR1 and CDR2 from the germline V gene are SGDLS and YYNGEE. V lost 0 bases and J lost 6, with 15 bases in between. This CDR3 comprises 15 residues. Written as DNA, the CDR3 is TGTGCCAGCAGCGTAGCCTCCGGGGGCATAAATGGCTACACCTTC. It is translated as CASSVASGGINGYTF. The variable domain in full, with the rest retrieved from reference TRBV9 and TRBJ1-2, is DSGVTQTPKHLITATGQRVTLRCSPRSGDLSVYWYQQSLDQGLQFLIQYYNGEERAKGNILERFSAQQFPDLHSELNLSSLELGDSALYFCASSVASGGINGYTFGSGTRLTVV.

The rearrangement links TRBV6-5 to TRBJ2-5; D unclear. In germline, CDR1 is MNHEY, CDR2 SVGAGI. The length of the CDR3 is 12 residues. Trimming shortened V by 7 bases and J by 4 bases, and 10 bases separated the two germline ends. As DNA, the CDR3 is TGTGCCAGCAATACCGAAGTAGAGACCCAGTACTTC. Amino acids: CASNTEVETQYF.

The genes are TRBV19 and TRBJ1-4; 7 positions match TRBD1. This CDR3 region has 15 residues. V lost 6 bases, J lost 4 bases, and 8 bases stayed unmatched. The germline V gene has CDR1 LNHDA and CDR2 SQIVND (reference sequence). The CDR3 reads CASRESRDSNEKLFF. Written as DNA, the CDR3 is TGTGCCAGTAGGGAGAGCCGGGACAGTAATGAAAAACTGTTTTTT.

By sample fraction, this clone is medium-sized. The chain recombines TRBV5-1 with TRBJ2-7; TRBD1 agrees at 8 bases. This CDR3 region has 13 residues. The germline V gene encodes CDR1 SGHRS and CDR2 YFSETQ. J lost 0 bases, V lost 8 bases, and 4 bases had no gene match. CDR3 sequence: CASRDRSSYEQYF. Here the CDR3 DNA reads TGCGCCAGTCGGGACAGGAGCTCCTACGAGCAGTACTTC.

This chain connects TRBV28 to TRBJ2-7, with 8 bases aligning to TRBD1. The CDR3 runs 17 residues. With V trimmed by 6 bases and J by 3 bases, 16 bases remained unmatched. The germline gives CDR1 MDHEN, CDR2 SYDVKM. The CDR3 reads CASSPDRDTASHYEQYF. CDR3 DNA sequence: TGTGCCAGCAGCCCGGACAGGGACACCGCGTCCCACTACGAGCAGTACTTC.